The T cell receptor (beta chain) described here comes from a study of PD-1 blockade in classical Hodgkin lymphoma. Study-wide context: Patients were infused with nivolumab 3 mg/kg every 2 weeks.

Clones were read by immunoSEQ multiplex PCR, and TCRdb kept only the in-frame ones, dropping some. The profile shows around 5,000 clones, roughly 61% of them singletons. Trimming stripped 3 bases from V and 15 bases from J, with 31 bases between. CDR1 and CDR2 from the germline V gene are SGHDT and YYEEEE. The CDR3 covers 17 residues. Turning to this clone: Its cognate antigen is unknown.

The study, taken as a whole, reports: Nivolumab initiation under 1 year post-ASCT meant exclusion. Repertoire difference causes, possibly disease activity or prior therapy, remain undefined. Complete responders' diversity at baseline resembled that of newly diagnosed patients.

All the patients suffered relapse after autologous stem cell transplantation, and brentuximab vedotin exposure differed. This TCR derives from a human donor with classical Hodgkin lymphoma. Sequencing used peripheral blood mononuclear cells (PBMCs), obtained at baseline. This sequence joins TRBV5-6 and TRBJ2-1, with TRBD1 as a possible D gene (6 bases). CDR3 DNA: TGTGCCAGCAGCTACTCGGGATGGGGCGGGTCAGGGGCCGCTCTGTTCTTC. Its protein is CASSYSGWGGSGAALFF.